This record covers a single TCR beta chain. Its antigen is unidentified. This sample stems from a study of cytomegalovirus exposure and HLA in healthy donors. Study-wide background: The 120 or so validation repertoires and the roughly 700 first-cohort repertoires shared a platform, a later analysis reported. Findings and caveats of the study: In the 95 to 150 validation repertoires, 85% to 95% of cluster scores exceeded 0, per a later analysis. Listed as cytomegalovirus-associated were more than 150 TCR beta chains. It was confirmed in vitro that a few of the CMV-associated chains were specific for CMV antigens.

The data were produced by immunoSEQ multiplex PCR, yet TCRdb's version contains in-frame clones alone and is incomplete. The sample records over 85,000 clones, more than 75% being singletons. The CDR3 covers 13 residues. This TCR was recovered from a woman younger than 45 in good health and CMV-seropositive. The gene calls are TRBV21-1 and TRBJ2-7; the table names TRBD2, a call not compared with the DNA. TRBV21-1 is designated a pseudogene. The material sequenced was PBMCs. The CDR3 bases are TGTGCCAGCAGCTGGGAGTTTTCCTACGAGCAGTACTTC. This codes for CASSWEFSYEQYF.